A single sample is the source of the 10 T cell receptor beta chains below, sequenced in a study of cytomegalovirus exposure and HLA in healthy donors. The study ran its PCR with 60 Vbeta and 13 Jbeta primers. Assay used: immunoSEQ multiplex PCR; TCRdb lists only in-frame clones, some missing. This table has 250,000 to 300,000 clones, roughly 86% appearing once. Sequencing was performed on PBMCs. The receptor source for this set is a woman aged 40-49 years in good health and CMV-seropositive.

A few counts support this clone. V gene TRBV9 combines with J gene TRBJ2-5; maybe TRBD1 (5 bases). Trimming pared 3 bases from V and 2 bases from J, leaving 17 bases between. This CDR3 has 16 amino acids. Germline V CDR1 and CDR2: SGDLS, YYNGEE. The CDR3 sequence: CASSERPDSLQETQYF. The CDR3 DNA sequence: TGTGCCAGCAGCGAGCGTCCCGACAGCCTACAAGAGACCCAGTACTTC.

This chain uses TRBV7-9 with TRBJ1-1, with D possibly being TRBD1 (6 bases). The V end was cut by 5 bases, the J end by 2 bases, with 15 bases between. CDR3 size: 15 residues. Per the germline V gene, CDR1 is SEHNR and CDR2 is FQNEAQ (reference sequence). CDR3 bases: TGTGCCAGCAGCCCCCGCGACAGGCCTAACACTGAAGCTTTCTTT. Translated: CASSPRDRPNTEAFF.

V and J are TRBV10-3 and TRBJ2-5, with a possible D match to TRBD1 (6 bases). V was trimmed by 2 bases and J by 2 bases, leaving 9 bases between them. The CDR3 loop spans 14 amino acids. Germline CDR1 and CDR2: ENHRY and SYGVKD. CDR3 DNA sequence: TGTGCCATCAGTGAGGGGGACACACAAGAGACCCAGTACTTC. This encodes CAISEGDTQETQYF.

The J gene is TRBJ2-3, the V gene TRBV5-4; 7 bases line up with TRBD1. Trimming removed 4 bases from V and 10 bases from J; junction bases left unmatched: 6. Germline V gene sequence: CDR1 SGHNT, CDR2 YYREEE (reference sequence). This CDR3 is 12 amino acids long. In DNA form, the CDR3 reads TGTGCCAGCAGCCCGACAGGGTATGCGCAGTATTTT. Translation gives CASSPTGYAQYF. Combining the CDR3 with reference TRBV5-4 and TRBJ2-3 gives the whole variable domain ETGVTQSPTHLIKTRGQQVTLRCSSQSGHNTVSWYQQALGQGPQFIFQYYREEENGRGNFPPRFSGLQFPNYSSELNVNALELDDSALYLCASSPTGYAQYFGPGTRLTVL.

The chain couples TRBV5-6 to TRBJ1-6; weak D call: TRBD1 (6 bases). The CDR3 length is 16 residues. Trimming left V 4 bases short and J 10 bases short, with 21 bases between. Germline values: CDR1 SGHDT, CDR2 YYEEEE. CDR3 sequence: CASSTTGTATGSPLHF. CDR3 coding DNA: TGTGCCAGCAGCACCACCGGGACCGCGACAGGCTCACCCCTCCACTTT.

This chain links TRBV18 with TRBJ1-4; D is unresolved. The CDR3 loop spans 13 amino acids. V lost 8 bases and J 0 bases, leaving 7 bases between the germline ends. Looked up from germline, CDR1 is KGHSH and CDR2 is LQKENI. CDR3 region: CASEDATNEKLFF. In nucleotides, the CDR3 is TGTGCCAGCGAGGATGCAACTAATGAAAAACTGTTTTTT.

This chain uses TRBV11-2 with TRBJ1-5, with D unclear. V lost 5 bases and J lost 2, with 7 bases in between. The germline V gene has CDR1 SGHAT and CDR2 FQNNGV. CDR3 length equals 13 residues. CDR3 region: CASSGEGNQPQHF. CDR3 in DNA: TGTGCCAGCAGCGGGGAGGGCAATCAGCCCCAGCATTTT.

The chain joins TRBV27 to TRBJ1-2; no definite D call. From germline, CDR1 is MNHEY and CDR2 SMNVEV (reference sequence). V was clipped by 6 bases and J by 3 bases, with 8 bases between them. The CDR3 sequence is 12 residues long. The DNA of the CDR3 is TGTGCCAGCAGGGGAGGGTACTATGGCTACACCTTC. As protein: CASRGGYYGYTF.

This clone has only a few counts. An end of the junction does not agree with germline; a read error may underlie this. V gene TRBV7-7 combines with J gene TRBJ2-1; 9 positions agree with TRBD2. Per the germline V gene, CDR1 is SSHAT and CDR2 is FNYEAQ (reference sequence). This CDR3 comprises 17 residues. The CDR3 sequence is CASSSPLLAGGHNEQFF. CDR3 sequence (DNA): TGTGCTAGCAGCTCTCCCCTACTAGCGGGTGGCCACAATGAGCAGTTCTTC.

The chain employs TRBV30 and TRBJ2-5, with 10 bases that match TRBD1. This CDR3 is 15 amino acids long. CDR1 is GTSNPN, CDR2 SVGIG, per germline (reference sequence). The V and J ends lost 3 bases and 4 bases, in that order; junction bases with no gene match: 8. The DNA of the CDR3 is TGTGCCTGGAGGACCGGGACAGGGGCTTCAGAGACCCAGTACTTC. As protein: CAWRTGTGASETQYF.